The source of this TCR beta chain is a study of CD8 T cells in ankylosing spondylitis. This CDR3 is 13 amino acids long. The V gene's germline CDR1 is DFQATT and CDR2 SNEGSKA (reference sequence). TCRdb analysed the 5' RACE reads with MiXCR anew, one entry per CDR3 protein. The sample shows a few hundred thousand distinct CDR3 sequences, 8% to 11% of them seen only once. This clonotype was picked up many times. The chain employs TRBV20-1 and TRBJ2-7, with D uncertain. What was sequenced was blood, either unsorted or a sorted T cell fraction (not recorded which). This TCR was sampled from a male donor with ankylosing spondylitis or in good health (not recorded which). The CDR3 DNA is TGCACCGCCGACGCGTTCACTGGCTCCGAGCAGTACTTC. Encoded protein: CTADAFTGSEQYF.